This paragraph reports one T cell receptor beta chain. The data originate from a study of blood T cell repertoires in COVID-19. Overall study: Donors in the United States, Italy and Spain gave samples during acute or convalescent COVID-19.

CDR1 is KGHSH and CDR2 is LQKENI in the germline V gene. The CDR3 length is 14 residues. Trimming removed 3 bases from V and 6 bases from J, with 12 bases in between. The table came from immunoSEQ multiplex PCR; TCRdb's copy has only in-frame clones and leaves some out. The sample lists 95,000 to 120,000 clones, around 86% occurring once. What was sequenced was peripheral blood. This TCR was recovered from a woman in her seventies with acute or convalescent COVID-19. The J gene is TRBJ1-5, the V gene TRBV18, with a possible D match to TRBD1 (6 bases). The CDR3 region has the DNA TGTGCCAGCTCACCGACAGGTGCAATTCAGCCCCAGCATTTT. This codes for CASSPTGAIQPQHF.